Detailed here is one TCR beta chain. Authors' processing steps: The assay estimated nucleated cells by amplifying reference gene primers. Measured with immunoSEQ multiplex PCR; TCRdb has only the in-frame clones, and not every one. That table furnishes V, J and clone size, whereas the DNA furnished D and trimming. Here the sample spans about 150,000 clones, about 91% being singletons. The CDR3 covers 14 residues. Germline CDR1 reads SQVTM; CDR2 reads ANQGSEA. The germline V and J ends were trimmed by 4 bases and 1 base, with 11 bases remaining between them. The data originate from a study of blood T cell repertoires in COVID-19. The wider study: COVID-19 samples collected from the United States, Italy and Spain covered acute and convalescent phases. Sample material is recorded as cDNA or gDNA derived from T cells, B-cell-depleted T cells, or PBMCs.

Material: peripheral blood. The sequence came from a woman aged 50 to 60 with acute or convalescent COVID-19. The gene calls are TRBV29-1 and TRBJ1-5, with TRBD1 as a possible D gene (6 bases). The CDR3 coding sequence is TGCAGCGTTGCCGGGACAAAAAGCAATCAGCCCCAGCATTTT. Encoded protein: CSVAGTKSNQPQHF. The full variable domain, rest sourced from reference TRBV29-1 and TRBJ1-5, is SAVISQKPSRDICQRGTSLTIQCQVDSQVTMMFWYRQQPGQSLTLIATANQGSEATYESGFVIDKFPISRPNLTFSTLTVSNMSPEDSSIYLCSVAGTKSNQPQHFGDGTRLSIL.